This T cell receptor (beta chain) was documented in a study of blood T cell repertoires in COVID-19. Overall study: COVID-19 samples, acute and convalescent, were from the United States, Italy and Spain.

Methods used by the authors: Counts of nucleated cells, estimated from reference gene primer amplification, were obtained. Sequencing used immunoSEQ multiplex PCR; TCRdb keeps in-frame clones, though not all of them. Clone size and the V and J calls come from that table; the DNA yielded D and trimming. The repertoire includes 400,000 to 450,000 clones, 86% of them detected once, and more than 1.4% sits in the top ten. This clone came up once. The CDR3 is made up of 14 amino acids. V dropped 4 bases and J dropped 6; count of bases not matched to a gene: 10. Germline V gene lookup returns CDR1 SGDLS and CDR2 YYNGEE.

The source material was peripheral blood. The chain carries TRBV9 and TRBJ2-7; 7 bases map to TRBD1. This TCR derives from a woman under 40 with active or convalescent COVID-19. CDR3 sequence: CASSTGQTPTEQYF. The CDR3 DNA is TGTGCCAGCAGCACGGGACAGACCCCAACCGAGCAGTACTTC.